Listed below are T cell receptor beta chains from one sample, sequenced in a study of cytomegalovirus exposure and HLA in healthy donors. Sequencing used immunoSEQ multiplex PCR; TCRdb keeps in-frame clones, though not all of them. This sample carries nearly 110,000 clones, 75% to 85% of them seen once, and the ten largest clones take about 1.6%. Sequenced input: PBMCs. The receptors shown here come from a man between 45 and 60 years old in good health and CMV-seronegative. The conserved cysteine and the conserved F or W are not part of the CDR3 here. The D gene is left open where the match is weak.

v_call,d_call,j_call,cdr3_aa
TRBV19,TRBD2,TRBJ2-1,ASSKRTSGGLSEQF
TRBV6-9,TRBD2,TRBJ2-5,AKTTSGVPGATQY
TRBV9,.,TRBJ1-3,ASTPRGAQADNRLEDTIY
TRBV7-9,.,TRBJ2-5,ASSPGQLQETQY
TRBV27,.,TRBJ1-1,ASSPRQPVIMNTEAF
TRBV5-1,TRBD1,TRBJ2-1,ASSLDRGHNEQF
TRBV19,.,TRBJ2-7,ASSSAGEQY
TRBV10-3,.,TRBJ1-4,AIGGAGLLNEKLF
TRBV29-1,.,TRBJ2-1,SVYSEGHYNEQF
TRBV15,TRBD1,TRBJ2-1,ATKDKPGQGYNEQF
TRBV2,.,TRBJ2-1,ARNTGSGDEQF
TRBV5-6,.,TRBJ1-2,ASSSPTVTYGYT
TRBV2,TRBD1,TRBJ1-2,ASSPGTGINYGYT
TRBV2,TRBD2,TRBJ2-3,ASRLAGGPRSTDTQY
TRBV19,TRBD2,TRBJ2-5,ASSITHGRETQY
TRBV10-2,.,TRBJ1-5,ASSALEAEYQPQH
TRBV30,TRBD1,TRBJ1-3,ACRQGSGNTIY
TRBV9,.,TRBJ2-6,ASSIRFSGANVLT
TRBV5-6,.,TRBJ1-1,ASSLRGTEAF
TRBV11-3,.,TRBJ1-1,ASSSRTEDTEAF
TRBV6-5,.,TRBJ2-5,ASSYVGQGETQY
TRBV7-2,TRBD1,TRBJ1-2,ASSPSGGRANYGYT
TRBV19,.,TRBJ2-3,ASKLARADTQY
TRBV5-1,.,TRBJ1-2,ASSLAQQGAGYT
TRBV10-3,.,TRBJ2-5,AIKNSGVPQETQY
TRBV6-6,TRBD1,TRBJ1-4,ASSDRDRSNEKLF
TRBV5-8,.,TRBJ1-5,ASSLAGDEAQPQH
TRBV7-2,TRBD1,TRBJ1-5,ASSPDRENQPQH
TRBV5-1,TRBD1,TRBJ1-1,ASSSQGGAF
TRBV7-9,.,TRBJ1-2,ASSIDYGGTRGYT
TRBV19,TRBD1,TRBJ1-3,ASSISTGAGNTIY
TRBV13,.,TRBJ1-3,ASSFFNGNTIY
TRBV6-6,TRBD1,TRBJ1-1,ASSSQGSEAF
TRBV5-6,TRBD1,TRBJ1-2,ASSLYQGAQGYGYT
TRBV7-2,TRBD2,TRBJ2-5,ASSPDSGVETQY
TRBV7-9,.,TRBJ1-2,ASSSSNPQGSSGYT
TRBV7-3,.,TRBJ2-3,ASSSGGAGDTQY
TRBV28,.,TRBJ1-5,ASSPIQGINQPQH
TRBV6-5,.,TRBJ1-1,ASSSPGKTEAF
TRBV5-1,TRBD1,TRBJ2-3,ASSLRPGQGADTQY
TRBV5-1,TRBD1,TRBJ2-5,ASSLDGQGMETQY
TRBV19,.,TRBJ1-2,ASRYAGTNYGYT
TRBV2,.,TRBJ2-5,ASGSRWETQY